This section outlines one T cell receptor beta chain sequence together with its context. Its target is not known. This sample stems from a study of cytomegalovirus exposure and HLA in healthy donors. Study-level background: Genetic ancestry analysis placed over 65% of the 398 donors that were genotyped in the Caucasian-associated cluster.

The PCR ran on 60 Vbeta and 13 Jbeta primers. TCRdb keeps only in-frame clones here, not all; method: immunoSEQ multiplex PCR. This listing includes around 130,000 clones. The length of the CDR3 is 17 residues. The ends were cut back, 5 bases at V and 3 bases at J, with 22 bases in the middle. Germline-derived CDR1 and CDR2 are MDHEN and SYDVKM. General study findings and limits: It was likely that a cluster of highly shared sequence variants was a sequencing artifact. The study recorded over 150 TCR beta chains that were cytomegalovirus-associated. Researchers left out some V segments, among them TRBV6-2 and TRBV6-3, as indistinguishable.

The sequencing input was PBMCs. The chain uses TRBV28 and TRBJ1-1; the D is unclear. The TCR sequence derives from a woman aged 60 to 75 in good health and CMV-seronegative. CDR3 DNA: TGTGCCAGCAGTCCCGACCTTCTCCAGACCAGCGACACTGAAGCTTTCTTT. Its protein is CASSPDLLQTSDTEAFF.